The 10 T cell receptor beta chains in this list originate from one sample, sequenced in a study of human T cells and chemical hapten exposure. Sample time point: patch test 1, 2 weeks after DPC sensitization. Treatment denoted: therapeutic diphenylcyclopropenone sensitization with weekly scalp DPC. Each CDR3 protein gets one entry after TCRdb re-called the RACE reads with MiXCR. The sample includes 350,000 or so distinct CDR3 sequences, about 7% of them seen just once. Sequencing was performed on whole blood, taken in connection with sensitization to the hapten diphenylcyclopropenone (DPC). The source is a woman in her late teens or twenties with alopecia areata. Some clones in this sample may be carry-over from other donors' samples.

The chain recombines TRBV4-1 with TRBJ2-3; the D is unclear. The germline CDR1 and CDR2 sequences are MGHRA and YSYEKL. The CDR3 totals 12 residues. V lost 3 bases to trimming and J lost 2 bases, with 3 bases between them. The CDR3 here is CASSHITDTQYF. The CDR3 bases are TGCGCCAGCAGCCATATCACAGATACGCAGTATTTT.

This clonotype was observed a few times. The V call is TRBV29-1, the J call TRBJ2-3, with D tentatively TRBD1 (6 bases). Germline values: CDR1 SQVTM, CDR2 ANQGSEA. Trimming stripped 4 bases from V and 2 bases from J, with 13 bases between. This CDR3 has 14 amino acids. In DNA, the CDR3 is TGCAGCGTTGCAGGGGTTGGGACCACAGATACGCAGTATTTT. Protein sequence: CSVAGVGTTDTQYF.

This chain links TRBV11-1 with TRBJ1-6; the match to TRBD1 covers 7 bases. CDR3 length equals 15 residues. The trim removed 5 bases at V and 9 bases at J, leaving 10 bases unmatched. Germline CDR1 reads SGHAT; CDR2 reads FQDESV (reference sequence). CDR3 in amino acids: CASSTLGRGRSPLHF. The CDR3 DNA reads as TGTGCCAGCAGCACCCTGGGGAGGGGGCGTTCACCCCTCCACTTT.

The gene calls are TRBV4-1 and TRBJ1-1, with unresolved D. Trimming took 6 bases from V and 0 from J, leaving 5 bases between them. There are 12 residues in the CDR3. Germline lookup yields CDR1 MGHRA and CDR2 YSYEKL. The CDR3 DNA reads TGCGCCAGCAGGAATTTGAACACTGAAGCTTTCTTT. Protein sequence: CASRNLNTEAFF.

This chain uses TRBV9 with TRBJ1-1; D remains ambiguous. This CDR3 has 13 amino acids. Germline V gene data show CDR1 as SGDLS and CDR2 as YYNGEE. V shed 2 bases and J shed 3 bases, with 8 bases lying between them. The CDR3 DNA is TGTGCCAGCAGCGTTAGAGAGGACACTGAAGCTTTCTTT. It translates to CASSVREDTEAFF.

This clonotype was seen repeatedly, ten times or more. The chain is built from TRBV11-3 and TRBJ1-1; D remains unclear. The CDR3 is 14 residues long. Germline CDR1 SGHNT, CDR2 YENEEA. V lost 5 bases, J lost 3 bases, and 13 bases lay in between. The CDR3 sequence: CASSPRAGDTEAFF. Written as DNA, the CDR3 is TGTGCCAGCAGCCCAAGAGCTGGGGACACTGAAGCTTTCTTT.

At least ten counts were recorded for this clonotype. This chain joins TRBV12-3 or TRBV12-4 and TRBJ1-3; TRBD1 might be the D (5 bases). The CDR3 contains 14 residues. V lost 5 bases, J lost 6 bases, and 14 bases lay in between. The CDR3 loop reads CASSILQGLNTIYF. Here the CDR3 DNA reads TGTGCCAGCAGTATACTCCAGGGATTAAACACCATATATTTT.

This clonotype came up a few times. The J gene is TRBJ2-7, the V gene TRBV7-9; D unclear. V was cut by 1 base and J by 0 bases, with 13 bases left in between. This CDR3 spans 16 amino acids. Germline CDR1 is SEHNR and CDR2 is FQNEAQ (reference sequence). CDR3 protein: CASSLEVIGSSYEQYF. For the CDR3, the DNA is TGTGCCAGCAGCTTAGAGGTGATCGGCAGCTCCTACGAGCAGTACTTC.

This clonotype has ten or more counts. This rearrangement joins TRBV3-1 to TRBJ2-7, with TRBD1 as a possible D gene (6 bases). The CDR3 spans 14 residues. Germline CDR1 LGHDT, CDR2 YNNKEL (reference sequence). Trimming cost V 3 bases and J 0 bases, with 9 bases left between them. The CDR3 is CASSHKGHSYEQYF. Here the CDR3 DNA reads TGTGCCAGCAGCCACAAGGGACACTCCTACGAGCAGTACTTC.

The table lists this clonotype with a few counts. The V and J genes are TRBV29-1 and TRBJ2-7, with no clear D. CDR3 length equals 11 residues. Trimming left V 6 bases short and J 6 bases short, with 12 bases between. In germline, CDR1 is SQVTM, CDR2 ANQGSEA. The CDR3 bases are TGCAGCGTCCCTTGGCGAGGCGAGCAGTACTTC. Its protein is CSVPWRGEQYF.